Listed below are T cell receptor beta chains from one sample, sequenced in a study of graft-versus-host responses after intestinal transplantation. Generated by immunoSEQ multiplex PCR, the TCRdb table keeps only in-frame clones and is missing some. The repertoire holds around 30,000 clones, about 90% seen once, with 11% in the top ten. Source: PBMCs, taken about 430 days after intestinal transplantation. These receptors came from a human patient who received an intestinal transplant, so some T cells may come from the graft donor. Each CDR3 is given without its conserved first and last residue. Fields, in order: J gene, V gene, CDR3 length, CDR3 protein.

j_gene: TRBJ2-1
v_gene: TRBV30
len: 10
CDR3aa: AWGPYDNEQF

j_gene: TRBJ2-3
v_gene: TRBV5-8
len: 15
CDR3aa: ASSVGTSGMSTDTQY

j_gene: TRBJ1-2
v_gene: TRBV7-8
len: 11
CDR3aa: ASSEQGNYGYT

j_gene: TRBJ2-7
v_gene: TRBV21-1
len: 21
CDR3aa: ASSKALDLPTRLTGQSLYEQY

j_gene: TRBJ1-1
v_gene: TRBV4-3
len: 14
CDR3aa: ASSQDSTGANTEAF

j_gene: TRBJ2-7
v_gene: TRBV19
len: 11
CDR3aa: ASSVGVSYEQY

j_gene: TRBJ2-7
v_gene: TRBV9
len: 12
CDR3aa: ASSPSGGSYEQY

j_gene: TRBJ1-6
v_gene: TRBV11-2
len: 14
CDR3aa: ASSLGDRGMGSPLH

j_gene: TRBJ2-2
v_gene: TRBV28
len: 14
CDR3aa: ASSLYRFSRTGELF

j_gene: TRBJ2-7
v_gene: TRBV28
len: 13
CDR3aa: ASTQDSGGLGEQY